A selection of T cell receptor beta chains follows, all from one sample in a study of blood T cells in healthy people across ages. MiXCR, run by TCRdb on the 5' RACE reads, gives a single entry per CDR3 protein. Here the sample spans hundreds of thousands of distinct CDR3 sequences, 58% being singletons. Specimen: blood. These receptors were obtained from a man aged 25 to 40 in good health. Each CDR3 is given with its conserved first and last residue. A D gene is named only where the DNA matches it firmly. Where a row states a size, it is once, few, many or the class of an expanded clone; other rows omit it.

clone_size | j_call | v_call | d_call | cdr3_aa | cdr3_nt
few | TRBJ2-5 | TRBV7-2 | TRBD1 | CASSPNRGQTQYF | TGTGCCAGCAGCCCCAACAGGGGCCAGACCCAGTACTTC
- | TRBJ2-7 | TRBV3-1 | - | CASSLGTRDYEQYF | TGTGCCAGCAGTTTAGGCACTAGGGACTACGAGCAGTACTTC
- | TRBJ1-5 | TRBV7-2 | - | CASSLAWGRDQPQHF | TGTGCCAGCAGCTTAGCATGGGGTAGAGATCAGCCCCAGCATTTT
- | TRBJ2-7 | TRBV7-8 | TRBD1 | CASSLDREGYEQYF | TGTGCCAGCAGTCTGGACAGGGAAGGCTACGAGCAGTACTTC
- | TRBJ1-5 | TRBV12-3/TRBV12-4 | TRBD1 | CASSSTSFRGLGQPQHF | TGTGCCAGCAGTTCCACCTCTTTCAGGGGGCTAGGACAGCCCCAGCATTTT
- | TRBJ1-2 | TRBV20-1 | TRBD1 | CSAPWYRGHTSVYGYTF | TGCAGTGCTCCCTGGTACAGGGGGCACACCTCAGTATATGGCTACACCTTC
- | TRBJ2-3 | TRBV4-1 | TRBD2 | CASSPSGSADTQYF | TGCGCCAGCAGCCCAAGCGGGAGTGCAGATACGCAGTATTTT
- | TRBJ2-1 | TRBV14 | - | CASSAGFFLNEQFF | TGTGCCAGCAGCGCAGGGTTCTTTCTCAATGAGCAGTTCTTC
few | TRBJ2-3 | TRBV6-1 | - | CASTRRGGGDTQYF | TGTGCCAGCACCCGAAGGGGGGGAGGCGATACGCAGTATTTT
- | TRBJ1-1 | TRBV10-3 | - | CAISERTEGTEAFF | TGTGCCATCAGTGAGAGGACAGAGGGCACTGAAGCTTTCTTT
- | TRBJ2-1 | TRBV12-3/TRBV12-4 | TRBD2 | CASSSRLAGSYNEQFF | TGTGCCAGCAGTTCCCGACTAGCGGGATCATACAATGAGCAGTTCTTC
- | TRBJ2-6 | TRBV20-1 | - | CSATNPSGANVLTF | TGCAGTGCTACGAATCCCTCTGGGGCCAACGTCCTGACTTTC
once | TRBJ2-7 | TRBV28 | - | CASAKNEQYF | TGTGCCAGCGCGAAAAACGAGCAGTACTTC
- | TRBJ2-5 | TRBV28 | TRBD1 | CASRTRTGTYQETQYF | TGTGCCAGCAGGACACGGACAGGAACGTACCAAGAGACCCAGTACTTC
- | TRBJ2-1 | TRBV25-1 | TRBD1 | CASGDRGQFF | TGTGCCAGCGGAGACAGGGGGCAGTTCTTC
- | TRBJ1-2 | TRBV7-9 | - | CASSLQRSNYGYTF | TGTGCCAGCAGTCTACAACGTTCTAACTATGGCTACACCTTC
- | TRBJ2-7 | TRBV29-1 | TRBD2 | CSVSGTSGYEQYF | TGCAGCGTCTCCGGGACTAGCGGATACGAGCAGTACTTC
- | TRBJ2-3 | TRBV6-1 | TRBD1 | CASLRDRSTDTQYF | TGTGCCAGCCTACGGGACAGGAGCACAGATACGCAGTATTTT
- | TRBJ2-3 | TRBV7-2 | - | CASSAGTIPYEQYF | TGTGCCAGCAGCGCCGGCACGATTCCATACGAGCAGTATTTT
once | TRBJ2-5 | TRBV7-2 | TRBD2 | CASSLEGTTAREQYF | TGTGCCAGCAGCTTAGAGGGGACTACCGCGCGGGAGCAGTACTTC
- | TRBJ1-2 | TRBV11-2 | TRBD1 | CASSPLTSTGGNGYTF | TGTGCCAGCAGCCCCCTTACTTCGACAGGGGGCAATGGCTACACCTTC
- | TRBJ2-5 | TRBV7-9 | TRBD2 | CASSVGTSDNQYF | TGTGCCAGCAGCGTAGGGACTAGCGATAACCAGTACTTC
- | TRBJ2-7 | TRBV27 | - | CASSFGTQAYEQYF | TGTGCCAGCAGTTTCGGGACTCAAGCCTACGAGCAGTACTTC
once | TRBJ1-2 | TRBV4-1 | TRBD1 | CASSHVPDRGIYGYTF | TGCGCCAGCAGCCATGTACCGGACAGGGGCATCTATGGCTACACCTTC